This T cell receptor beta chain was sequenced during a study of shared clonotypes between healthy human individuals. Libraries were prepared by immunoSEQ multiplex PCR; TCRdb keeps only in-frame clonotypes and omits some of them. The table shows over a million clones, with just under 99% occurring only once. Study-wide results and limits: As a rule, naive subsets had a larger estimated richness than memory subsets.

Germline-derived CDR1 and CDR2 are SGHKS and YYEKEE (reference sequence). V was pared by 1 base and J by 3 bases, with 4 bases of the junction left unmatched. CDR3 length equals 14 residues. To note about this clone: What it recognizes is unknown.

The specimen sequenced was naive CD4+ T cells sorted from blood. Subset: CD45RA+ positively selected. The V gene is TRBV5-5, the J gene TRBJ2-7; 7 nucleotides agree with TRBD1. This receptor was taken from a man aged 25 to 40 in good health. For the CDR3, the DNA is TGTGCCAGCAGCTTGCCTGGGACAGTCTACGAGCAGTACTTC. It yields the protein CASSLPGTVYEQYF.